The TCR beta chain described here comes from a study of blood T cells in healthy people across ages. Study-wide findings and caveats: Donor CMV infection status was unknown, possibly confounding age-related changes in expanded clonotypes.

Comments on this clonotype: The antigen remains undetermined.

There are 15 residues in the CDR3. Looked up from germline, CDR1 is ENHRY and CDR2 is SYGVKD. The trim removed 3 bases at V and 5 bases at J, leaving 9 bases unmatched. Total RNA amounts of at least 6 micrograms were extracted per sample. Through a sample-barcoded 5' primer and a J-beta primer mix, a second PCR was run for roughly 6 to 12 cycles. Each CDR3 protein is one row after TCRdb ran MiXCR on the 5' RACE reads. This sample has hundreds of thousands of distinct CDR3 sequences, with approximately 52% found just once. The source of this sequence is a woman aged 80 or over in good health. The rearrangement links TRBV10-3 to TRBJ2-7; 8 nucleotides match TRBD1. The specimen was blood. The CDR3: CAISDYGQGNNEQYF. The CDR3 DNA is TGTGCCATCAGTGACTATGGACAGGGCAACAACGAGCAGTACTTC.